This TCR beta chain was retrieved from a study of blood T cell repertoires in COVID-19 (dated by TCRdb to 2019 to 2021). Context from the whole study: The collaborator samples originated in the United States, Italy and Spain and spanned the acute and convalescent phases of COVID-19. The material from the prospective study consisted of cDNA or gDNA derived from T cells, B-cell-depleted T cells, or PBMCs. Deeply sampled blood TCRbeta repertoires from subjects exposed to, actively infected with, or recovered from COVID-19 were included in the dataset. A freely available public database, intended as a resource for researchers studying the immune response to SARS-CoV-2, is where the repertoires were released. The samples were drawn from two sources: the first 160 participants of the ongoing ImmuneRACE study, and 950 to 1,500 subjects contributed by 6 global collaborators. Sample metadata almost always included a de-identified subject ID, COVID-19 status, age in years and sex. HLA class I and class II types, where available, came from metadata supplied by the sample provider rather than from assay-based typing.

The CDR3 spans 13 residues, from the cysteine through the phenylalanine. Only the CDR3 DNA is retained, 39 bases long and in frame from the first base. V lost 1 base and J lost 13 bases, and the count of bases not matched to a germline gene is 6. CDR1 is given as SGHAT and CDR2 as FQNNGV, both from the germline V gene. One collaborating source in Seattle enrolled patients during active infection and followed them longitudinally through the course of disease. Collaborating institutions collected whole blood in K2EDTA tubes following their own protocols. For TCRbeta analysis, collaborators shipped samples as frozen whole blood, isolated PBMCs, or DNA extracted from either of those sample types. Study-wide conclusions, independent of this receptor: Clinical and demographic metadata were provided uncurated, with the amount varying by source and participant.

TCRbeta CDR3 regions were amplified from genomic DNA using the immunoSEQ Assay, a bias-controlled multiplex PCR. Turning to the authors' computational methods: Nucleated cell counts per sample were estimated from amplification of reference gene primers within the assay. Sequence reads were collapsed and filtered to measure the absolute abundance of every unique TCRbeta CDR3 rearrangement. Productive Simpson clonality was computed per sample as the square root of Simpson's diversity index over productive rearrangements. In TCRdb, the immuneACCESS table is reduced to in-frame sequences with V and J assigned. These tables do not hold every clone; where another copy was compared, an unresolved V gene accounts for under half, and the others remain unexplained. V, J and clone size reflect that table, while D and trimming were determined from the DNA. The sample has around 150,000 clones on record, around 82% of them singletons. The ten largest make up about 7.7% of the sample.

Concerning this clone itself: Its antigen is currently not known. No base qualities exist here, and no much larger clone lies one base off it.

The TCR originated in a woman in her thirties or forties with COVID-19, enrolled during active disease. Sequenced sample: peripheral blood. The rearrangement joined TRBV11-2 to TRBJ2-1, and TRBD1 aligns with 8 junction nucleotides. The sequenced DNA: TGTGCCAGCAGCTTAGTGGCAGGGGGCACTCAGTTCTTC. This yields the protein CASSLVAGGTQFF. Reference TRBV11-2 and TRBJ2-1 genes cover what lies past the CDR3, so the full variable domain is EAGVAQSPRYKIIEKRQSVAFWCNPISGHATLYWYQQILGQGPKLLIQFQNNGVVDDSQLPKDRFSAERLKGVDSTLKIQPAKLEDSAVYLCASSLVAGGTQFFGPGTRLTVL.